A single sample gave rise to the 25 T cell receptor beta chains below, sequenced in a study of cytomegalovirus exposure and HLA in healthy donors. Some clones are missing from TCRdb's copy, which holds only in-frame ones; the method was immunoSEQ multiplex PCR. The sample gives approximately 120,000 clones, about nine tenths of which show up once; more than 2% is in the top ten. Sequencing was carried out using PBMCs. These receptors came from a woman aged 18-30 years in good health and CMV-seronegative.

DNA of the CDR3: TGTGCCAGCAGGGACCGTACAGGAAACACTGAAGCTTTCTTT. It is translated as CASRDRTGNTEAFF. This rearrangement joins TRBV2 to TRBJ1-1, with D maybe TRBD1 (5 bases). The germline gives CDR1 SNHLY, CDR2 FYNNEI. This CDR3 spans 14 amino acids. V was pared by 6 bases and J by 2 bases, with 13 bases between.

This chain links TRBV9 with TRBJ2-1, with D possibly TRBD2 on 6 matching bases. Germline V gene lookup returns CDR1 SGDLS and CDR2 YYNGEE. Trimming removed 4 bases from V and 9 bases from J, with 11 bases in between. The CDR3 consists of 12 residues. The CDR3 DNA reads TGTGCCAGCAGCCTCCTGGGGGGTGAGCAGTTCTTC. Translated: CASSLLGGEQFF.

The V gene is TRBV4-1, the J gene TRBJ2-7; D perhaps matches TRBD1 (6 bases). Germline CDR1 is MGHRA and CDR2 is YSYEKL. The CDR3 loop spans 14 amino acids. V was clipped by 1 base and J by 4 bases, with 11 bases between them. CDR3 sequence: CASSQATGRYEQYF. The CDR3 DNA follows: TGCGCCAGCAGCCAAGCAACAGGGCGTTACGAGCAGTACTTC.

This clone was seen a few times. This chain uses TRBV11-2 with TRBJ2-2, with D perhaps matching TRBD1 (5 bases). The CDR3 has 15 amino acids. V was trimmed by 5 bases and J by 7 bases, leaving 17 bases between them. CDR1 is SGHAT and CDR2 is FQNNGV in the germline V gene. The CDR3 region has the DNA TGTGCCAGCAGCATTAGCCGGATGCAGGGCGGGGAGCTGTTTTTT. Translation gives CASSISRMQGGELFF.

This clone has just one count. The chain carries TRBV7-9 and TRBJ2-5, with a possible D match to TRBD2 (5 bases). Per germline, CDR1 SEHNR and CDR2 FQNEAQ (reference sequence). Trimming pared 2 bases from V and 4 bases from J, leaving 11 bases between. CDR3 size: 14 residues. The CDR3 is CASSLQSTRETQYF. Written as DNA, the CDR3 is TGTGCCAGCAGCTTACAGAGTACTAGAGAGACCCAGTACTTC. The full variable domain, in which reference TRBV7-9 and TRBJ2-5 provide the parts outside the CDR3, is DTGVSQNPRHKITKRGQNVTFRCDPISEHNRLYWYRQTLGQGPEFLTYFQNEAQLEKSRLLSDRFSAERPKGSFSTLEIQRTEQGDSAMYLCASSLQSTRETQYFGPGTRLLVL.

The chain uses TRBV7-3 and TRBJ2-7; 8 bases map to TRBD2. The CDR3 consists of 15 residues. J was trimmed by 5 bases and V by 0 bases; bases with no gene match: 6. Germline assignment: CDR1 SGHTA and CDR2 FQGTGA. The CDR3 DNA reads TGTGCCAGCAGCTTAACGTGGCGGGAGGACCACGAGCAGTACTTC. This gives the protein CASSLTWREDHEQYF.

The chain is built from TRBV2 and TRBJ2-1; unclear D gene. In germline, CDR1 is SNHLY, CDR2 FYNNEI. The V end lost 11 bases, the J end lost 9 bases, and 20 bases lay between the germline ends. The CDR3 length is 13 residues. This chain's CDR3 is CAGTVSWSGEQFF. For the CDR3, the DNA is TGTGCCGGCACAGTATCGTGGTCGGGTGAGCAGTTCTTC.

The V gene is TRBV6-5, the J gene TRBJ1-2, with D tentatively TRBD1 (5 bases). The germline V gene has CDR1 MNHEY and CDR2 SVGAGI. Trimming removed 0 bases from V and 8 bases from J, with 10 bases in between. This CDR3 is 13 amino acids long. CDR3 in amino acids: CASSYSAGHGYTF. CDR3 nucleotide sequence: TGTGCCAGCAGTTACTCGGCAGGACACGGCTACACCTTC.

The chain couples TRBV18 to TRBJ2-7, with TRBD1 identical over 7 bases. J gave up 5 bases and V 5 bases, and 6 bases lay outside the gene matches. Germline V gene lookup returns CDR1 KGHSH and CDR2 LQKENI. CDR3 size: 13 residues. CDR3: CASSTTGRNEQYF. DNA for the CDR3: TGTGCCAGCTCAACGACAGGGCGGAACGAGCAGTACTTC.

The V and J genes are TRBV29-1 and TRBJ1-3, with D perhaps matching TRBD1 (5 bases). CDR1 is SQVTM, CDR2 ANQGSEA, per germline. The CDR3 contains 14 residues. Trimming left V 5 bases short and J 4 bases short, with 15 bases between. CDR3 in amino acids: CSVTDKGRGNTIYF. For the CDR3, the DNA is TGCAGCGTTACGGACAAGGGCAGGGGAAACACCATATATTTT. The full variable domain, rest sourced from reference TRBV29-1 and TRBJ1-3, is SAVISQKPSRDICQRGTSLTIQCQVDSQVTMMFWYRQQPGQSLTLIATANQGSEATYESGFVIDKFPISRPNLTFSTLTVSNMSPEDSSIYLCSVTDKGRGNTIYFGEGSWLTVV.

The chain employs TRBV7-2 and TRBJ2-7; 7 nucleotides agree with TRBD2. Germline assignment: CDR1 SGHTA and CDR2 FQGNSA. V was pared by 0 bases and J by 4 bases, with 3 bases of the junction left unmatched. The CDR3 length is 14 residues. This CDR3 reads CASSLASGLYEQYF. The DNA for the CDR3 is TGTGCCAGCAGCTTAGCTAGCGGGTTGTACGAGCAGTACTTC.

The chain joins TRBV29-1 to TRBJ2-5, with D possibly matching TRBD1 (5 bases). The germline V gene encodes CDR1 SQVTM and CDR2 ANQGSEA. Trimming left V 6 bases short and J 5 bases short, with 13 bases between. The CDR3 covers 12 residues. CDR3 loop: CSVFSGSETQYF. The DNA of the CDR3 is TGCAGCGTCTTCTCAGGGTCGGAGACCCAGTACTTC.

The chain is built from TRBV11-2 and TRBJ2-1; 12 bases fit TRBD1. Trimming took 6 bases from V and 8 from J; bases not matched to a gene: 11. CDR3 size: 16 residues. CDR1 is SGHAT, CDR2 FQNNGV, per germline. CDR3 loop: CASSRHGTGGLDEQFF. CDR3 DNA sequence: TGTGCCAGCAGTCGCCATGGGACAGGGGGCCTGGATGAGCAGTTCTTC.

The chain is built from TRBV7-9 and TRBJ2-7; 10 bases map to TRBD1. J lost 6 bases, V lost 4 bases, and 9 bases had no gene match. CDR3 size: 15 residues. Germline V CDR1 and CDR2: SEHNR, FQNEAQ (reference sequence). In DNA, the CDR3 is TGTGCCAGCAGCTACAGACAGGGGGCGTTAAGCGAGCAGTACTTC. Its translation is CASSYRQGALSEQYF. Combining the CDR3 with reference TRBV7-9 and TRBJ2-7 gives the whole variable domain DTGVSQNPRHKITKRGQNVTFRCDPISEHNRLYWYRQTLGQGPEFLTYFQNEAQLEKSRLLSDRFSAERPKGSFSTLEIQRTEQGDSAMYLCASSYRQGALSEQYFGPGTRLTVT.

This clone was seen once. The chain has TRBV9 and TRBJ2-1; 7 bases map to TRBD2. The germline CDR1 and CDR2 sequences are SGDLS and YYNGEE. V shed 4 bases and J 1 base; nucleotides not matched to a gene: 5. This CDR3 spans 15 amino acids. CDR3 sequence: CASSRDSGSYNEQFF. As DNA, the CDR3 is TGTGCCAGCAGCCGCGATAGCGGGTCCTACAATGAGCAGTTCTTC.

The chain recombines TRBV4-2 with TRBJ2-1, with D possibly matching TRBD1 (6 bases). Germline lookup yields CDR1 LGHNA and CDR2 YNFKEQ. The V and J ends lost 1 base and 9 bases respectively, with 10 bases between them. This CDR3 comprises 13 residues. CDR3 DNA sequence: TGTGCCAGCAGCCAAGGGACAGCATTTGAGCAGTTCTTC. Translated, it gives CASSQGTAFEQFF.

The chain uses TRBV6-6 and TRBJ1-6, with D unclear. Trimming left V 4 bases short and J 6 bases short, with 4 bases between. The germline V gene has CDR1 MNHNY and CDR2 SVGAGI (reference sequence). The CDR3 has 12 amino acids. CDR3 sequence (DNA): TGTGCCAGCAGTTTTCGTAATTCACCCCTCCACTTT. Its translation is CASSFRNSPLHF.

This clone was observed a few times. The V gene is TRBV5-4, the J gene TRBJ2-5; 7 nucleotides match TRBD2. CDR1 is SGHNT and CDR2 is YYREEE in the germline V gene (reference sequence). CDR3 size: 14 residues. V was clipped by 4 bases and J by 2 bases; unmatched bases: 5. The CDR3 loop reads CASSPWGGQETQYF. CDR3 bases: TGTGCCAGCAGCCCCTGGGGGGGACAAGAGACCCAGTACTTC. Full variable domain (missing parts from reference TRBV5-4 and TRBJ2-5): ETGVTQSPTHLIKTRGQQVTLRCSSQSGHNTVSWYQQALGQGPQFIFQYYREEENGRGNFPPRFSGLQFPNYSSELNVNALELDDSALYLCASSPWGGQETQYFGPGTRLLVL.

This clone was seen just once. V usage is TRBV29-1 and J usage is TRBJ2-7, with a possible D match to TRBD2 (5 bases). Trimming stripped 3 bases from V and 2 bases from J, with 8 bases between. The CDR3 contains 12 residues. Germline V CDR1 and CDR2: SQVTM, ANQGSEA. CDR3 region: CSVEAGAYEQYF. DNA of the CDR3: TGCAGCGTTGAGGCCGGGGCCTACGAGCAGTACTTC.

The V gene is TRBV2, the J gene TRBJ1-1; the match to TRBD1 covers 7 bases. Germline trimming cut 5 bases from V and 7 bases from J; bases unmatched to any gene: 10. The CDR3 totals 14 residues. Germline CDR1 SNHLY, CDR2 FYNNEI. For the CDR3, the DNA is TGTGCCAGCAGTTCCCGGGACAGCTTTCTTGAAGCTTTCTTT. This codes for CASSSRDSFLEAFF.

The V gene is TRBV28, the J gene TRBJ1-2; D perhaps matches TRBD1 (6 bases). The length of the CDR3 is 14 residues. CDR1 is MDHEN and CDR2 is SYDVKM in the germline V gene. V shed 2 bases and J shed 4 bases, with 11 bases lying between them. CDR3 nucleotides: TGTGCCAGCAGTTTAAATGGACAGATCTATGGCTACACCTTC. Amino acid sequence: CASSLNGQIYGYTF.

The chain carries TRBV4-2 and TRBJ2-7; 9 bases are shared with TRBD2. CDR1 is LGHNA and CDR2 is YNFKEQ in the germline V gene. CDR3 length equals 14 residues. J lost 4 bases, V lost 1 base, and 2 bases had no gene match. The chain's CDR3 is CASSQGLAGYEQYF. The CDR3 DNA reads TGTGCCAGCAGCCAAGGCCTAGCGGGATACGAGCAGTACTTC.

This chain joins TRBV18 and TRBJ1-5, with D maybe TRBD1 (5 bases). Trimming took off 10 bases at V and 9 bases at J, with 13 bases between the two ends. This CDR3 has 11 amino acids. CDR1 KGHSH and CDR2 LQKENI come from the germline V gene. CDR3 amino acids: CAKYPRAPQHF. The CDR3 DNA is TGTGCCAAGTATCCCAGGGCGCCCCAGCATTTT. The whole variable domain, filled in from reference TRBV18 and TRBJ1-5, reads NAGVMQNPRHLVRRRGQEARLRCSPMKGHSHVYWYRQLPEEGLKFMVYLQKENIIDESGMPKERFSAEFPKEGPSILRIQQVVRGDSAAYFCAKYPRAPQHFGDGTRLSIL.

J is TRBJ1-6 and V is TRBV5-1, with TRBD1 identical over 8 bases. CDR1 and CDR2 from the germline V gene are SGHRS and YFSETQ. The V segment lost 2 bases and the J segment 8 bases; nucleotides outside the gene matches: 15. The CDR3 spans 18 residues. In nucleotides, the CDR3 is TGCGCCAGCAGCTTAAATGGACAGGGCCCCAATCCCCATTCACCCCTCCACTTT. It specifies CASSLNGQGPNPHSPLHF. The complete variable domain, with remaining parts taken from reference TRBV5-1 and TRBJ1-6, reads KAGVTQTPRYLIKTRGQQVTLSCSPISGHRSVSWYQQTPGQGLQFLFEYFSETQRNKGNFPGRFSGRQFSNSRSEMNVSTLELGDSALYLCASSLNGQGPNPHSPLHFGNGTRLTVT.

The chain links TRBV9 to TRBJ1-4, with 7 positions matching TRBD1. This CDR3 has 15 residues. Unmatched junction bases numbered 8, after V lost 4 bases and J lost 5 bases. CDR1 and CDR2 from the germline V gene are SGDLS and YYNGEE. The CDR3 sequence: CASSPFQGVNEKLFF. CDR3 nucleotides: TGTGCCAGCAGCCCCTTTCAGGGGGTGAATGAAAAACTGTTTTTT.